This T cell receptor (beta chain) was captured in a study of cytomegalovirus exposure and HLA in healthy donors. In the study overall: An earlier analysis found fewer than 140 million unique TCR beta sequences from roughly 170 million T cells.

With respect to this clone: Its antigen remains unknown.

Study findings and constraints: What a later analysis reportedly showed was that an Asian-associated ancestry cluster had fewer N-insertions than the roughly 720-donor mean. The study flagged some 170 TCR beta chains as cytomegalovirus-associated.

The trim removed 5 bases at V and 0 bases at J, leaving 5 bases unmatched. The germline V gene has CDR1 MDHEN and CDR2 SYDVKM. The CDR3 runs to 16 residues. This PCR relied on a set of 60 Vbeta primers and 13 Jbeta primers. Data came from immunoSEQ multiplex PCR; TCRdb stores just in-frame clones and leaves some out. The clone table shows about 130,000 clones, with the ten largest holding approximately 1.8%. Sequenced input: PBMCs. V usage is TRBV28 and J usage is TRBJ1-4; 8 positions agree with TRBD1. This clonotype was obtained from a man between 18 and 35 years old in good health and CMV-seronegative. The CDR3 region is CASSDGQGTTNEKLFF. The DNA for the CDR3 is TGTGCCAGCAGTGACGGACAGGGCACAACTAATGAAAAACTGTTTTTT.